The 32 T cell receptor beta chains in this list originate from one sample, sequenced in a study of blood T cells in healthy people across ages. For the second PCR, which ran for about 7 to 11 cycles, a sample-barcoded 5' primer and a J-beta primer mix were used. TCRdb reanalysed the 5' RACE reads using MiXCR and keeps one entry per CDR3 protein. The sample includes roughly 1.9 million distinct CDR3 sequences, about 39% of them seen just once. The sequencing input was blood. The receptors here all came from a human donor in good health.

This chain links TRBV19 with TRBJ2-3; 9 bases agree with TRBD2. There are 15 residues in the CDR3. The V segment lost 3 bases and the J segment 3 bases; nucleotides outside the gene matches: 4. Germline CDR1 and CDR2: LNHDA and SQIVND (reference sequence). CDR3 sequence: CASSIASGKTDTQYF. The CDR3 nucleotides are TGTGCCAGTAGTATTGCTAGCGGGAAGACAGATACGCAGTATTTT.

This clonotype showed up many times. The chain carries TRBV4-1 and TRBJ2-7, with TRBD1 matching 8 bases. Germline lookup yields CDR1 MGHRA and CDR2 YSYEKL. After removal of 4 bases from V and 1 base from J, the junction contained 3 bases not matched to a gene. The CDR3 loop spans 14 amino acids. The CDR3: CASSRGQESYEQYF. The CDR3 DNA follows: TGCGCCAGCAGCCGGGGACAGGAGTCCTACGAGCAGTACTTC.

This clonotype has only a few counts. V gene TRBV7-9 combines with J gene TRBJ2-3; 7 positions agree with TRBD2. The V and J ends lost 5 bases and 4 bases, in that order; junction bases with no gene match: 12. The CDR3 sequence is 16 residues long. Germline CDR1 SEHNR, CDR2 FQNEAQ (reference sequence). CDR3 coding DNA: TGTGCCAGCAGCAGTCGTGGGGGAGGGAAGCCAGATACGCAGTATTTT. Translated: CASSSRGGGKPDTQYF.

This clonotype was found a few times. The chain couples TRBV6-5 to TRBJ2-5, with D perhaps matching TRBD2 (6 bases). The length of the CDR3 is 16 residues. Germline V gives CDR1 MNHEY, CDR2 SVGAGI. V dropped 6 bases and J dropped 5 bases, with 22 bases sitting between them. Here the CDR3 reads CASSPSGRTTWETQYF. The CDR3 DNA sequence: TGTGCCAGCAGCCCCAGCGGGCGTACAACCTGGGAGACCCAGTACTTC.

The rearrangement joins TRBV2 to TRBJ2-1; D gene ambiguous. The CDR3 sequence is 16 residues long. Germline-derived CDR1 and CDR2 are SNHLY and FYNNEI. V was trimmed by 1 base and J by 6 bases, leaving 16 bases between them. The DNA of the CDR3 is TGTGCCAGCAGTGAAGGGGCGCCCACGGACGGCAATGAGCAGTTCTTC. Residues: CASSEGAPTDGNEQFF. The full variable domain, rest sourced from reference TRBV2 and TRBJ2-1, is EPEVTQTPSHQVTQMGQEVILRCVPISNHLYFYWYRQILGQKVEFLVSFYNNEISEKSEIFDDQFSVERPDGSNFTLKIRSTKLEDSAMYFCASSEGAPTDGNEQFFGPGTRLTVL.

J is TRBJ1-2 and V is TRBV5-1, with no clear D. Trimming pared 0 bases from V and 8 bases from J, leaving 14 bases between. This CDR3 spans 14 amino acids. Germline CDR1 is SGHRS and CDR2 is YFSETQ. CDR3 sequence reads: CASSLDSHRGGYTF. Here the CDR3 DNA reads TGCGCCAGCAGCTTGGACAGCCATCGCGGGGGCTACACCTTC.

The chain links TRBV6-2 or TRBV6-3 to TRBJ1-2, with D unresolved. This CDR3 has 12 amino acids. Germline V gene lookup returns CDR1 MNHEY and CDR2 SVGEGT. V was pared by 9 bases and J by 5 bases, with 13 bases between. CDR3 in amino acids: CASTSRVYGYTF. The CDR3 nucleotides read TGTGCCAGTACCTCCCGGGTATATGGCTACACCTTC.

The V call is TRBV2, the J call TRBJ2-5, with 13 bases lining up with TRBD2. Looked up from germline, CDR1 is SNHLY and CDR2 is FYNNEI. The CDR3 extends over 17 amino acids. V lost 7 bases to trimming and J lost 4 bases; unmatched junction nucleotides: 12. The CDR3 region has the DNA TGTGCCAGCACCATCGCTGGACTAGCGGGGGCCGGAGAGACCCAGTACTTC. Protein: CASTIAGLAGAGETQYF.

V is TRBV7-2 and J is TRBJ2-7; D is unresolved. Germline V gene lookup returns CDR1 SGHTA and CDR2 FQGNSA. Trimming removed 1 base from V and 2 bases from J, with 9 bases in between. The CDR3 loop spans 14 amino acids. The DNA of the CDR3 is TGTGCCAGCAGCTTAGGACCCAGAACCTACGAGCAGTACTTC. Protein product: CASSLGPRTYEQYF.

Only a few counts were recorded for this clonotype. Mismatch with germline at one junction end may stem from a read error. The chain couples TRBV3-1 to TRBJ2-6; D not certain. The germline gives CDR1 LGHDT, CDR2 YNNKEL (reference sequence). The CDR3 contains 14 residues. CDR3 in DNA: TGTGTCAGCAGCCAAAAGGCGGGGGCCAACGTCCTGACTTTC. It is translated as CVSSQKAGANVLTF.

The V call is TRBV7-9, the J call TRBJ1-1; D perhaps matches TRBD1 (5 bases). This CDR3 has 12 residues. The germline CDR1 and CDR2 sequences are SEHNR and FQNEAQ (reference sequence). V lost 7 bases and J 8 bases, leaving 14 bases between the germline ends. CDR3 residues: CASTGGDSEAFF. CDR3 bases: TGTGCCAGCACGGGGGGGGACTCCGAAGCTTTCTTT.

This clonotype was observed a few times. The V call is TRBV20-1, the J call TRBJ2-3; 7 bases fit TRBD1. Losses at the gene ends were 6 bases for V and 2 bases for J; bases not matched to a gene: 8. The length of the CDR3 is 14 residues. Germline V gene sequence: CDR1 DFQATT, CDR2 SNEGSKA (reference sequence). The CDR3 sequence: CSAPGQDFTDTQYF. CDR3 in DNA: TGCAGTGCCCCCGGACAGGACTTCACAGATACGCAGTATTTT.

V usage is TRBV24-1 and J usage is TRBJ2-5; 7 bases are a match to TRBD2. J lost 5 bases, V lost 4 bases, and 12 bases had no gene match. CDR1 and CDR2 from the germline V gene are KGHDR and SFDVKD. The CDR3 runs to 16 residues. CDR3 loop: CATSDFGTTLRETQYF. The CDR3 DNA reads TGTGCCACCAGTGACTTCGGGACTACCCTACGGGAGACCCAGTACTTC.

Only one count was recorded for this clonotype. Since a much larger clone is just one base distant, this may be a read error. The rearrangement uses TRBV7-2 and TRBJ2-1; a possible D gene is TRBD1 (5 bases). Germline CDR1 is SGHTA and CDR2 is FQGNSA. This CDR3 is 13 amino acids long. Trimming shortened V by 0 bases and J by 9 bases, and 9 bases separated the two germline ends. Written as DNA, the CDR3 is TGTGCCAGCAGCTTAGCGCCGGACACTGAGCAGTTCTTC. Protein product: CASSLAPDTEQFF.

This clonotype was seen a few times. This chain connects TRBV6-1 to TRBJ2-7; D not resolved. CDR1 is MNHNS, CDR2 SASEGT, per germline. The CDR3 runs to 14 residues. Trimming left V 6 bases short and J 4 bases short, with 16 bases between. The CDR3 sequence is CASSLGDNRYEQYF. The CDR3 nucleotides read TGTGCCAGCAGCCTCGGTGATAATCGATACGAGCAGTACTTC.

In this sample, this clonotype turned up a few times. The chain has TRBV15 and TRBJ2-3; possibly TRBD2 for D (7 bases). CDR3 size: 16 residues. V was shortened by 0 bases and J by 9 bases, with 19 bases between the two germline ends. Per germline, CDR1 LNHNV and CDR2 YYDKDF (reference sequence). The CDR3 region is CATSRDSGGARDTQYF. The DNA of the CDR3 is TGTGCCACCAGCAGAGATAGTGGGGGGGCGCGCGACACGCAGTATTTT.

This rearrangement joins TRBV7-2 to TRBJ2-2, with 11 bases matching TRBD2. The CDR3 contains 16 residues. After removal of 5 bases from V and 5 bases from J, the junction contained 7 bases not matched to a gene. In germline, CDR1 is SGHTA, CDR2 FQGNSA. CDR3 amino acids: CASSLSGGGHTGELFF. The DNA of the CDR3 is TGTGCCAGCAGCCTTAGCGGGGGGGGCCATACCGGGGAGCTGTTTTTT. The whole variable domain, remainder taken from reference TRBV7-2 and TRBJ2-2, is GAGVSQSPSNKVTEKGKDVELRCDPISGHTALYWYRQSLGQGLEFLIYFQGNSAPDKSGLPSDRFSAERTGGSVSTLTIQRTQQEDSAVYLCASSLSGGGHTGELFFGEGSRLTVL.

The CDR3 nucleotides read TGTGCCAGCTCCAGGGGGACACACCAAGAGACCCAGTACTTC. It is translated as CASSRGTHQETQYF. The chain links TRBV18 to TRBJ2-5, with TRBD1 matching 7 bases. V lost 6 bases, J lost 0 bases, and 4 bases stayed unmatched. The CDR3 spans 14 residues. Germline V CDR1 and CDR2: KGHSH, LQKENI.

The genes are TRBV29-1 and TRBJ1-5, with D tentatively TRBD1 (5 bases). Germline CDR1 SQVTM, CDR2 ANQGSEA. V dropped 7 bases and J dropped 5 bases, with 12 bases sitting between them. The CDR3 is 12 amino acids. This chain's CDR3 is CSAGEGDQPQHF. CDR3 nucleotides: TGCAGCGCCGGGGAAGGGGATCAGCCCCAGCATTTT.

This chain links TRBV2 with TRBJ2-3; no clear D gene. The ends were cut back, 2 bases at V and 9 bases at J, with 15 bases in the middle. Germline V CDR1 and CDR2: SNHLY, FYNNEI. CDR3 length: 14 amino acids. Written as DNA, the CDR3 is TGTGCCAGCAGTGAATTACCCGAACAGAGGACGCAGTATTTT. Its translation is CASSELPEQRTQYF.

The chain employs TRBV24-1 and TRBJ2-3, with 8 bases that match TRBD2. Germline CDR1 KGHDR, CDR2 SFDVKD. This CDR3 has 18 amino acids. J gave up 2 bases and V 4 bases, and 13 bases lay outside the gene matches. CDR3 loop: CATSETWVAGRYTDTQYF. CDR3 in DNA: TGTGCCACCAGTGAAACCTGGGTAGCGGGGAGATACACAGATACGCAGTATTTT.

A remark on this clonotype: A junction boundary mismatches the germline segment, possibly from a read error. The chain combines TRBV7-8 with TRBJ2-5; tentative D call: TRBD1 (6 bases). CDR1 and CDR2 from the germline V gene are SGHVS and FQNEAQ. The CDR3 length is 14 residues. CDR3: CASSLGAYQGTQYF. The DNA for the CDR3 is TGTGCCAGCAGCTTGGGGGCGTACCAAGGGACCCAGTACTTC.

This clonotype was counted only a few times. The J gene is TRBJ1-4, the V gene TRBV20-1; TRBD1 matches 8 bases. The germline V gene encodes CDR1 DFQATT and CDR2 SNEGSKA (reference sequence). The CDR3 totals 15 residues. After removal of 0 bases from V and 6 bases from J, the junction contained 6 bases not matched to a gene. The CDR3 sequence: CSAREPGTGDEKLFF. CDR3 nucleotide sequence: TGCAGTGCTAGAGAGCCCGGGACAGGAGATGAAAAACTGTTTTTT.

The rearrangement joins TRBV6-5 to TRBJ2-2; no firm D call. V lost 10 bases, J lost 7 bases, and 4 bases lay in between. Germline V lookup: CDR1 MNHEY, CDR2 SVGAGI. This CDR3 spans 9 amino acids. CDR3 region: CATDGELFF. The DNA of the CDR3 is TGTGCCACCGACGGGGAGCTGTTTTTT.

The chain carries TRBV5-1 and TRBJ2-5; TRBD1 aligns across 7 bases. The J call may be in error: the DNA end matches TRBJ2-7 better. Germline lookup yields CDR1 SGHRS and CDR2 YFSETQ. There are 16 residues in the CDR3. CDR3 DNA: TGCGCCAGCAGCTTGGAAGGTTCGGGACAGACCTACGAGCAGTACTTC. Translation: CASSLEGSGQTYEQYF.

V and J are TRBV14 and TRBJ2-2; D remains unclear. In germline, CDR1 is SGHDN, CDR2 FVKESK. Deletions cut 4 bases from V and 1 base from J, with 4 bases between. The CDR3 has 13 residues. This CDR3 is CASSRQNTGELFF. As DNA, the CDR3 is TGTGCCAGCAGCCGACAGAACACCGGGGAGCTGTTTTTT.

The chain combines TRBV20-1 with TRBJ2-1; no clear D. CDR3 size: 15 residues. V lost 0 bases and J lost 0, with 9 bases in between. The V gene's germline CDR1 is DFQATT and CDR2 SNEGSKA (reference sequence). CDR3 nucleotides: TGCAGTGCTAGAGATAGTCTAAGCTCCTACAATGAGCAGTTCTTC. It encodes CSARDSLSSYNEQFF.

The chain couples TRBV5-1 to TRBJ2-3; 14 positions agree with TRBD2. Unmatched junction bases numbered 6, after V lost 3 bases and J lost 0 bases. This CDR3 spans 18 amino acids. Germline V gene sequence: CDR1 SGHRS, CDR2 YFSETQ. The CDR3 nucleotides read TGCGCCAGCAGCTCGGGACTAGCGGGGGCCCTTAGCACAGATACGCAGTATTTT. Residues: CASSSGLAGALSTDTQYF.

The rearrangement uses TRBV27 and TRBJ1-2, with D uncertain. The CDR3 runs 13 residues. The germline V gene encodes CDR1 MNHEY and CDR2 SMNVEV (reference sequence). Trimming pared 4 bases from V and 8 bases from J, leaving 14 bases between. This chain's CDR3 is CASSWWQFGGYTF. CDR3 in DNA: TGTGCCAGCAGTTGGTGGCAGTTTGGAGGCTACACCTTC.

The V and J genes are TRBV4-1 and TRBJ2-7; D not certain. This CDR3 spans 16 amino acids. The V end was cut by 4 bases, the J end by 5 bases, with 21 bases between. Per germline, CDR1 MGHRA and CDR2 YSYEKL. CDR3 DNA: TGCGCCAGCAGCCTCCAGTCGGCGACCGCAGGCCACGAGCAGTACTTC. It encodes CASSLQSATAGHEQYF.

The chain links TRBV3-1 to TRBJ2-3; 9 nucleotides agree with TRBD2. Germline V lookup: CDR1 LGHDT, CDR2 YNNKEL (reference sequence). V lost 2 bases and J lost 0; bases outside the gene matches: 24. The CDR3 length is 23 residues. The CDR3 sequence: CASSQPFRARTSALPTSTDTQYF. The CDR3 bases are TGTGCCAGCAGCCAACCCTTCCGGGCACGGACTAGCGCATTACCCACTAGCACAGATACGCAGTATTTT.

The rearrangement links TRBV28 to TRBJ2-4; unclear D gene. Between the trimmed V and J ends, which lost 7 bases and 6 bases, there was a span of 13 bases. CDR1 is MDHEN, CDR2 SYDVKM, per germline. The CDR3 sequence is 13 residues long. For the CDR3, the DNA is TGTGCCAGCAACGTGGGCCGAATAAACATTCAGTACTTC. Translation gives CASNVGRINIQYF.